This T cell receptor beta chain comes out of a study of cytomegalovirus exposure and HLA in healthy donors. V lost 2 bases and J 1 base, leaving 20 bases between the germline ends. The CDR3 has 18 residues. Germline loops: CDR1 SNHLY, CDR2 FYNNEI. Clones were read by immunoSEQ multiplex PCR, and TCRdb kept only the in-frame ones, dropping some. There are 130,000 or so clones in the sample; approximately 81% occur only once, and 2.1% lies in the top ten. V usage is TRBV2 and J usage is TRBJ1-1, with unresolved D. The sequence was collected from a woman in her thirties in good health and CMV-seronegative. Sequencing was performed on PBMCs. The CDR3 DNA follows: TGTGCCAGCAGTGAAAGTCCCTGGGCCTGGGGAGGGAACACTGAAGCTTTCTTT. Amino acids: CASSESPWAWGGNTEAFF.